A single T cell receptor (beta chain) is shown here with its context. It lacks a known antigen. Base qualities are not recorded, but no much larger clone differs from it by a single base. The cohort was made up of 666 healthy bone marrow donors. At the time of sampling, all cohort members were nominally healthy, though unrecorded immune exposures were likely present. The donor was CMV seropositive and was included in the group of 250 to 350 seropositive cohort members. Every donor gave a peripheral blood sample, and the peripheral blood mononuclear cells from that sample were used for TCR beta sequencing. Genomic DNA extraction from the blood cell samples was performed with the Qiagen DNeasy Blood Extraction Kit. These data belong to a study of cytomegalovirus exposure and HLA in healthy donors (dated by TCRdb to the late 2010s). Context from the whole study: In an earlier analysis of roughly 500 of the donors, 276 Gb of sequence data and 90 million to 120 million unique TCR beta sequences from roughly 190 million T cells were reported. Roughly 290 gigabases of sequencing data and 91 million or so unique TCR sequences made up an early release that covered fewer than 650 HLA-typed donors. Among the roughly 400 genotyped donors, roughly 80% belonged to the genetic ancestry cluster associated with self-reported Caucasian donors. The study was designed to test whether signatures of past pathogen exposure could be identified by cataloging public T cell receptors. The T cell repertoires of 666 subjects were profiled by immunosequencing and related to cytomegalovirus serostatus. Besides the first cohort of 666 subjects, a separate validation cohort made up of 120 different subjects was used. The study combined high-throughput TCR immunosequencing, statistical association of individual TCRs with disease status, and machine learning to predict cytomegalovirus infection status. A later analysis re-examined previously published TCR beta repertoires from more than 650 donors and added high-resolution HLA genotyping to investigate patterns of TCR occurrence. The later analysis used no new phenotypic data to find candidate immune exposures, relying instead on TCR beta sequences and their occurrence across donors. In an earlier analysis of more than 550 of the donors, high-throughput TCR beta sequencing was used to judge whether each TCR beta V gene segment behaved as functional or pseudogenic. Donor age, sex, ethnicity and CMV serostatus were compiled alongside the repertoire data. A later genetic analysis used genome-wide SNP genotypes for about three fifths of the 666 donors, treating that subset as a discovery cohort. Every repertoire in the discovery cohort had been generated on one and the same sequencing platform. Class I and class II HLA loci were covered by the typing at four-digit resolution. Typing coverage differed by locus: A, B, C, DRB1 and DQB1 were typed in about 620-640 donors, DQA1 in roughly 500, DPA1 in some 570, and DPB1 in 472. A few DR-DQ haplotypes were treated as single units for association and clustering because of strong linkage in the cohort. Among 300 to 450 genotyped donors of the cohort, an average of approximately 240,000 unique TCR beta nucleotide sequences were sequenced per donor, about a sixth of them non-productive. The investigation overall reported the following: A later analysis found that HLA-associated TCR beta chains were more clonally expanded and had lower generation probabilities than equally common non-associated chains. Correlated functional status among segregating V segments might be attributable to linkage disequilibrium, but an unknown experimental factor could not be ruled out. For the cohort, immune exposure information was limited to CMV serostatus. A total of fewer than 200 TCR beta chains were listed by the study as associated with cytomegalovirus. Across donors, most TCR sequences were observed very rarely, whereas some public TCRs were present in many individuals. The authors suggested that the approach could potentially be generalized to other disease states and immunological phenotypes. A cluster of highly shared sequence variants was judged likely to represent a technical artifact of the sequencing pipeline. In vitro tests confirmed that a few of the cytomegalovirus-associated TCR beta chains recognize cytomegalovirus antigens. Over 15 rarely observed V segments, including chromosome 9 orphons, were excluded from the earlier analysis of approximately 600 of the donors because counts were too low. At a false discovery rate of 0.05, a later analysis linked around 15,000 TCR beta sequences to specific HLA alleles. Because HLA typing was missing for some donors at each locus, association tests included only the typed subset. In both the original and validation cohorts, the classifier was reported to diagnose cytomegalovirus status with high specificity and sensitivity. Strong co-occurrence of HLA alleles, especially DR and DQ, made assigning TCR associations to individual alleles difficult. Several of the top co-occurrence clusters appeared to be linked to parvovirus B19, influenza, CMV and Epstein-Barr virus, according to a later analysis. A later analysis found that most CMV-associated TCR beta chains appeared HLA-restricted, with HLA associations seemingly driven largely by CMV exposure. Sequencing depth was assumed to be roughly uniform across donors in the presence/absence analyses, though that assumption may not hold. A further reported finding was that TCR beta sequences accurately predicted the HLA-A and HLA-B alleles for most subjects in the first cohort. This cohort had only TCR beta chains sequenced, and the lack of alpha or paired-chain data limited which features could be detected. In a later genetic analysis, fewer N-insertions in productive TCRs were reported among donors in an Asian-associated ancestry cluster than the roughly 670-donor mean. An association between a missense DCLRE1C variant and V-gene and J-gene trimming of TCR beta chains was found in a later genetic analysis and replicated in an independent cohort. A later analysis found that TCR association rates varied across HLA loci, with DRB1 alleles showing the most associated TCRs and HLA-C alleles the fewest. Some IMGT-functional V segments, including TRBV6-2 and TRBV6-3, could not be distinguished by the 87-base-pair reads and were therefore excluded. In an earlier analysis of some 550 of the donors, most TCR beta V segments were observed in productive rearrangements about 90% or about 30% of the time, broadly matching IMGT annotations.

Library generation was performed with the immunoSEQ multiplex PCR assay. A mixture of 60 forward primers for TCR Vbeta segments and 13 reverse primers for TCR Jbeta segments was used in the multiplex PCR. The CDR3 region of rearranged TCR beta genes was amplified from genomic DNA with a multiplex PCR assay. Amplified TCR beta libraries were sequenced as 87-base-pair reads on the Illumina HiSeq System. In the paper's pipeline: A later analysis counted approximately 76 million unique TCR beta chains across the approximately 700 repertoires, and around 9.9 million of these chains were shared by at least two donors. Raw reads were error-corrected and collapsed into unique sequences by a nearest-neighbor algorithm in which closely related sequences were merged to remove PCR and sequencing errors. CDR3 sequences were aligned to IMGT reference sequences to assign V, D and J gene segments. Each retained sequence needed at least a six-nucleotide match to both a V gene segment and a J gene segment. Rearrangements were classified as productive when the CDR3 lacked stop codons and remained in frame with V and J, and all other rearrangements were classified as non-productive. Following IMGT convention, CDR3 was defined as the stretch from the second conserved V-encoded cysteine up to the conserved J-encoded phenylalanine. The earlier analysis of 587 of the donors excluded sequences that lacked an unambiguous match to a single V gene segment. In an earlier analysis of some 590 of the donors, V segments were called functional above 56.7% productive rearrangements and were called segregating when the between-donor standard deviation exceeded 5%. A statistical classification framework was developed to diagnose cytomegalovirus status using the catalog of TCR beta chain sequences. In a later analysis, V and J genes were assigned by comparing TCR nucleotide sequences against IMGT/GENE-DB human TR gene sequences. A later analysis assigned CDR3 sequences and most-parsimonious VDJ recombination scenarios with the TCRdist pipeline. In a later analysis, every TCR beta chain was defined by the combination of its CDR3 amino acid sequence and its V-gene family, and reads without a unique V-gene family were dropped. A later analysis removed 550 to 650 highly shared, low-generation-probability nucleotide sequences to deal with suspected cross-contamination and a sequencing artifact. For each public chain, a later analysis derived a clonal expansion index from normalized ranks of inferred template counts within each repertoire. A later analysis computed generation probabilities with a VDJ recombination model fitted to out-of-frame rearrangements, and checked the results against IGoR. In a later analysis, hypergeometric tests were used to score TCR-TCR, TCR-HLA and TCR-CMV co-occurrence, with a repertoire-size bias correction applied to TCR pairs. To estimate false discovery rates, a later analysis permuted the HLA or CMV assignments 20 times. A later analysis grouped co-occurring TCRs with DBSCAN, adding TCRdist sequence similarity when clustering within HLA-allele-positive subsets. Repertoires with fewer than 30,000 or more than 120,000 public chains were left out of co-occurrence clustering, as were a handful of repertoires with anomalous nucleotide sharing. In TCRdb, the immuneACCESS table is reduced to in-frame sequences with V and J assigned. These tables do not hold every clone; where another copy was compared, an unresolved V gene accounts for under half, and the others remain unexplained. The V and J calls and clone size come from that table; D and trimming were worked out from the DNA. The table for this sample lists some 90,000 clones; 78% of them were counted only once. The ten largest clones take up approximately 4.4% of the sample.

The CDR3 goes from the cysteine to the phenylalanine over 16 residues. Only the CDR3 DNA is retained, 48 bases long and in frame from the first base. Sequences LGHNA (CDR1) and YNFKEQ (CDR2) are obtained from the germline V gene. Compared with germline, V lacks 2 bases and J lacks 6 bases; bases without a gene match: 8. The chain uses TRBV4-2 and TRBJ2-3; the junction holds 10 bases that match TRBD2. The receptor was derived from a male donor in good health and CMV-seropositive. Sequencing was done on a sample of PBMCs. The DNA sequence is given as TGTGCCAGCAGCCAACAAATCCAGCGGGGGGGGGATACGCAGTATTTT. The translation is CASSQQIQRGGDTQYF.